These 25 T cell receptor beta chains were sequenced from one sample in a study of blood T cells in healthy people across ages. Then a second PCR, running roughly 7 to 11 cycles, was carried out with a sample-barcoded 5' primer and a J-beta primer mix. TCRdb reprocessed the 5' RACE reads via MiXCR and lists one record per CDR3 protein. The sample yields fewer than 750,000 distinct CDR3 sequences, 40% to 55% seen once. Sequencing was performed on blood. These receptors all come from a man aged 80 or over in good health.

This clonotype was counted between two and nine times. The genes are TRBV5-1 and TRBJ2-7; the match to TRBD1 covers 9 bases. The germline V gene encodes CDR1 SGHRS and CDR2 YFSETQ. The V segment lost 4 bases and the J segment 1 base; nucleotides outside the gene matches: 9. This CDR3 spans 16 amino acids. The CDR3 sequence: CASSPLDRGASYEQYF. For the CDR3, the DNA is TGCGCCAGCAGCCCACTGGACAGGGGTGCATCCTACGAGCAGTACTTC.

This clonotype was detected only a few times. V gene TRBV12-3 or TRBV12-4 combines with J gene TRBJ2-4, with D possibly TRBD2 on 6 matching bases. The CDR3 length is 17 residues. V was trimmed by 4 bases and J by 1 base, leaving 17 bases between them. CDR3 in amino acids: CASSSSGSGGAKNIQYF. Written as DNA, the CDR3 is TGTGCCAGCAGTTCCTCCGGGAGCGGCGGGGCCAAAAACATTCAGTACTTC.

The chain recombines TRBV29-1 with TRBJ1-1; 7 bases map to TRBD1. Germline loops: CDR1 SQVTM, CDR2 ANQGSEA. Trimming took 6 bases from V and 6 from J; bases not matched to a gene: 4. CDR3 length: 11 residues. This CDR3 is CSVVQGAEAFF. CDR3 coding DNA: TGCAGCGTCGTGCAGGGGGCTGAAGCTTTCTTT.

CDR3 in amino acids: CSANPGANVLTF. The CDR3 coding sequence is TGCAGTGCAAACCCTGGGGCCAACGTCCTGACTTTC. This sequence joins TRBV20-1 and TRBJ2-6; D ambiguous. Germline values: CDR1 DFQATT, CDR2 SNEGSKA (reference sequence). The CDR3 is 12 amino acids. Trimming left V 6 bases short and J 2 bases short, with 5 bases between.

This clonotype was seen once. The chain recombines TRBV27 with TRBJ2-7; no definite D call. This CDR3 contains 16 residues. Germline V gene lookup returns CDR1 MNHEY and CDR2 SMNVEV (reference sequence). Trimming took 3 bases from V and 1 from J, leaving 16 bases between them. In DNA form, the CDR3 reads TGTGCCAGCAGTTTCGGATCCCCGGGCCAATCCTACGAGCAGTACTTC. Amino acid sequence: CASSFGSPGQSYEQYF.

V usage is TRBV7-2 and J usage is TRBJ2-7; the match to TRBD2 covers 8 bases. The DNA end is a closer match to TRBJ2-5, so the J assignment may be wrong. There are 15 residues in the CDR3. Per germline, CDR1 SGHTA and CDR2 FQGNSA. CDR3 sequence: CASSFNAGGQETQYF. CDR3 in DNA: TGTGCCAGCAGCTTTAATGCGGGGGGTCAGGAGACCCAGTACTTC.

The chain couples TRBV21-1 to TRBJ2-1; the DNA was not used to check the table's D call, TRBD2. TRBV21-1 is noted as a pseudogene. This CDR3 has 15 residues. CDR3 sequence (DNA): TGTGCCAGCGTACGTACTAGCGGAACCAACAATGAGCAGTTCTTC. Protein product: CASVRTSGTNNEQFF.

The chain has TRBV15 and TRBJ2-4; 7 positions match TRBD1. Germline CDR1 is LNHNV and CDR2 is YYDKDF (reference sequence). CDR3 length: 13 residues. V lost 5 bases and J lost 8; bases outside the gene matches: 6. The CDR3 reads CATSRGGPDIQYF. The CDR3 region has the DNA TGTGCCACCAGCCGAGGGGGCCCAGACATTCAGTACTTC.

The V call is TRBV20-1, the J call TRBJ2-3, with D possibly being TRBD1 or TRBD2 (5 bases each). The CDR3 contains 15 residues. Trimming removed 5 bases at V and 6 bases at J, with 21 bases between. The V gene's germline CDR1 is DFQATT and CDR2 SNEGSKA (reference sequence). As DNA, the CDR3 is TGCAGTGCTGTCCTGCCGGGGCCCAATCCCGATACGCAGTATTTT. It specifies CSAVLPGPNPDTQYF.

CDR3 amino acids: CASSLGTNYNQPQHF. The CDR3 nucleotides read TGTGCCAGCAGCTTAGGCACAAACTACAATCAGCCCCAGCATTTT. This chain uses TRBV7-9 with TRBJ1-5, with no clear D. CDR1 is SEHNR, CDR2 FQNEAQ, per germline (reference sequence). Trimming cost V 1 base and J 3 bases, with 10 bases left between them. CDR3 length equals 15 residues.

In this sample, this clonotype turned up a few times. The J gene is TRBJ2-1, the V gene TRBV20-1; 10 nucleotides match TRBD2. Germline V CDR1 and CDR2: DFQATT, SNEGSKA (reference sequence). This CDR3 is 13 amino acids long. V was pared by 4 bases and J by 6 bases, with 3 bases of the junction left unmatched. CDR3 amino acids: CSATSGSSNEQFF. The DNA of the CDR3 is TGCAGTGCTACTAGCGGGAGCTCCAATGAGCAGTTCTTC.

Regarding this clonotype: At one end the junction does not follow the germline gene, possibly because of a read error. This chain joins TRBV6-4 and TRBJ2-1; 10 positions agree with TRBD2. The germline CDR1 and CDR2 sequences are MRHNA and SNTAGT. The CDR3 totals 15 residues. DNA of the CDR3: TGTGCCAGCAGTGCGGGACTAGCGTCCTACGATGAGCAGTTCTTC. It encodes CASSAGLASYDEQFF.

This clonotype was seen more than once but under ten times. This rearrangement joins TRBV10-3 to TRBJ2-7, with D unresolved. There are 11 residues in the CDR3. Trimming removed 8 bases at V and 2 bases at J, with 7 bases between. In germline, CDR1 is ENHRY, CDR2 SYGVKD. Here the CDR3 reads CAIGETYEQYF. The CDR3, as DNA: TGTGCCATCGGAGAGACCTACGAGCAGTACTTC.

This clonotype turned up a few times. This chain links TRBV3-1 with TRBJ2-7; D tentatively fits TRBD1 or TRBD2 (5 bases each). Trimming took off 1 base at V and 3 bases at J, with 10 bases between the two ends. Germline loops: CDR1 LGHDT, CDR2 YNNKEL (reference sequence). The CDR3 length is 14 residues. CDR3 sequence reads: CASSQGAGGYEQYF. As DNA, the CDR3 is TGTGCCAGCAGCCAAGGGGCTGGGGGCTACGAGCAGTACTTC.

This clonotype occurred a few times. Possible read error: a much larger clone is one base away. J is TRBJ2-1 and V is TRBV6-6; D is unresolved. The closer fit of TRBJ2-7 to the DNA end suggests the J call may be wrong. The germline gives CDR1 MNHNY, CDR2 SVGAGI (reference sequence). The CDR3 extends over 14 amino acids. The CDR3 bases are TGTGCCAGCGCCCGAACTGGGGTCAACAATGAGCAGTACTTC. Translation: CASARTGVNNEQYF.

The V and J genes are TRBV9 and TRBJ1-1; D may be TRBD1 (6 bases). Trimming removed 0 bases at V and 7 bases at J, with 16 bases between. Looked up from germline, CDR1 is SGDLS and CDR2 is YYNGEE. The CDR3 is 15 residues long. CDR3 loop: CASSVDGQGTYEAFF. For the CDR3, the DNA is TGTGCCAGCAGCGTAGATGGTCAGGGGACGTATGAAGCTTTCTTT.

The rearrangement joins TRBV2 to TRBJ2-2; 9 bases match TRBD1. The CDR3 contains 18 residues. Germline CDR1 and CDR2: SNHLY and FYNNEI. Trimming removed 4 bases from V and 5 bases from J; junction bases left unmatched: 14. This chain's CDR3 is CASSGGTGPSRGTGELFF. The CDR3 nucleotides are TGTGCCAGCAGTGGAGGGACAGGGCCGTCTCGAGGGACCGGGGAGCTGTTTTTT.

The V call is TRBV20-1, the J call TRBJ2-5, with D perhaps TRBD1 (6 bases). From germline, CDR1 is DFQATT and CDR2 SNEGSKA (reference sequence). The CDR3 is made up of 15 amino acids. The ends were cut back, 4 bases at V and 1 base at J, with 16 bases in the middle. The CDR3 DNA follows: TGCAGTGCTATTAGGCTAGTGGGGGCCCAAGAGACCCAGTACTTC. Translating gives CSAIRLVGAQETQYF.

This clonotype appeared a single time. The chain is built from TRBV5-1 and TRBJ2-4, with D perhaps given as TRBD1 or TRBD2 (7 bases each). The J call may be wrong; the DNA end is better matched by TRBJ2-7. Germline V gene sequence: CDR1 SGHRS, CDR2 YFSETQ. The CDR3 loop spans 14 amino acids. The CDR3 sequence is CASSLQGRADEQYF. For the CDR3, the DNA is TGCGCCAGCAGCTTACAGGGGAGGGCCGACGAGCAGTACTTC.

This clonotype was detected a few times. The gene calls are TRBV29-1 and TRBJ2-7; the D gene could be TRBD1 or TRBD2 (5 bases each). Germline V gene lookup returns CDR1 SQVTM and CDR2 ANQGSEA. The CDR3 spans 15 residues. Between the trimmed V and J ends, which lost 2 bases and 2 bases, there was a span of 16 bases. In DNA, the CDR3 is TGCAGCGTTGAAAGGGTCGAGGGGTTTGCCTACGAGCAGTACTTC. Translated: CSVERVEGFAYEQYF.

V is TRBV5-1 and J is TRBJ2-1; no reliable D call. Trimming removed 1 base at V and 4 bases at J, with 9 bases between. Germline CDR1 reads SGHRS; CDR2 reads YFSETQ. The length of the CDR3 is 14 residues. The CDR3 is CASSLLVRYNEQFF. CDR3 nucleotides: TGCGCCAGCAGCTTGCTGGTGAGATACAATGAGCAGTTCTTC.

This chain's CDR3 is CSARDGVGVNTGELFF. In nucleotides, the CDR3 is TGCAGTGCTAGAGATGGGGTAGGGGTGAACACCGGGGAGCTGTTTTTT. The J gene is TRBJ2-2, the V gene TRBV20-1; D may be TRBD1 (5 bases). The CDR3 is 16 residues long. CDR1 and CDR2 from the germline V gene are DFQATT and SNEGSKA (reference sequence). V gave up 0 bases and J gave up 1 base, with 12 bases separating them.

This clonotype has a count of ten or more. V gene TRBV3-1 combines with J gene TRBJ2-3; D possibly corresponds to TRBD1 (6 bases). This CDR3 has 13 amino acids. The germline CDR1 and CDR2 sequences are LGHDT and YNNKEL (reference sequence). V lost 6 bases, J lost 1 base, and 8 bases lay in between. The CDR3 is CASRRQGTDTQYF. The DNA for the CDR3 is TGTGCCAGCAGGAGACAGGGCACAGATACGCAGTATTTT.

This clonotype was seen only a few times. This rearrangement joins TRBV29-1 to TRBJ1-2; D unclear. The V gene lost 8 bases and the J gene lost 0 bases, with 10 bases spanning the gap. Germline assignment: CDR1 SQVTM and CDR2 ANQGSEA. The CDR3 length is 12 residues. CDR3 in DNA: TGCAGCAGTACGACGCCTAACTATGGCTACACCTTC. This translates into CSSTTPNYGYTF. The full variable domain, rest sourced from reference TRBV29-1 and TRBJ1-2, is SAVISQKPSRDICQRGTSLTIQCQVDSQVTMMFWYRQQPGQSLTLIATANQGSEATYESGFVIDKFPISRPNLTFSTLTVSNMSPEDSSIYLCSSTTPNYGYTFGSGTRLTVV.

This clonotype was observed a few times. The gene calls are TRBV7-8 and TRBJ2-3, with 12 positions matching TRBD2. Germline V gene sequence: CDR1 SGHVS, CDR2 FQNEAQ. CDR3 length equals 15 residues. V was clipped by 2 bases and J by 7 bases; unmatched bases: 4. CDR3 sequence: CASSLTSGGLYTQYF. CDR3 coding DNA: TGTGCCAGCAGCTTAACTAGCGGGGGGTTATATACGCAGTATTTT.